These T cell receptor beta chains were read from a single sample in a study of response to subunit inactivated influenza vaccine. TCRdb analysed the RT-PCR reads with MiXCR anew, one entry per CDR3 protein. The sample lists 450,000 to 600,000 distinct CDR3 sequences, roughly 8.2% occurring once. The source material was PBMCs from blood, sampled approximately 25 months after vaccination. These receptor sequences come from a man aged 50 to 69 who received an inactivated influenza vaccine. Both conserved end residues are trimmed from each CDR3. Fields, in order: CDR3 protein, V gene, CDR3 length.

CDR3aa: ASSVGGLAGVEQY
v_gene: TRBV9
len: 13

CDR3aa: ASSYSGLAGGNTGELF
v_gene: TRBV6-5
len: 16

CDR3aa: SARDVNNQPQH
v_gene: TRBV20-1
len: 11

CDR3aa: ASSRTGGGGANVLT
v_gene: TRBV7-3
len: 14

CDR3aa: ASSQLRRAIDEQF
v_gene: TRBV4-2
len: 13

CDR3aa: AIGYRGDTEAF
v_gene: TRBV10-3
len: 11

CDR3aa: ASSYNKPYSGVYNEQF
v_gene: TRBV6-5
len: 16

CDR3aa: SALQTSSPDTQY
v_gene: TRBV20-1
len: 12

CDR3aa: ASSYTGFDLRTGELF
v_gene: TRBV7-8
len: 15

CDR3aa: ASKSQGETQY
v_gene: TRBV6-5
len: 10

CDR3aa: ASRRLAGKYEQY
v_gene: TRBV7-6
len: 12

CDR3aa: ASSTGGVGYEQY
v_gene: TRBV28
len: 12

CDR3aa: SARSSSGADTDTQY
v_gene: TRBV20-1
len: 14

CDR3aa: ASSFFGLGGSEQY
v_gene: TRBV12-3/TRBV12-4
len: 13

CDR3aa: ASSLVAGDGYT
v_gene: TRBV5-5
len: 11

CDR3aa: ASSQEGQGYEQY
v_gene: TRBV4-3
len: 12

CDR3aa: ASSAGQGSNEQY
v_gene: TRBV9
len: 12

CDR3aa: ASSQEVSGGTEAF
v_gene: TRBV4-1
len: 13

CDR3aa: ASSQDSLAGDTQY
v_gene: TRBV3-1
len: 13

CDR3aa: ASSPGLAKNIQY
v_gene: TRBV18
len: 12

CDR3aa: TSSLLVGAQISETQY
v_gene: TRBV6-2/TRBV6-3
len: 15

CDR3aa: ASSLDGRGRWELF
v_gene: TRBV7-2
len: 13

CDR3aa: ASSPGLAGGEQF
v_gene: TRBV7-2
len: 12

CDR3aa: AAYPRGGETSNQETQY
v_gene: TRBV3-1
len: 16

CDR3aa: ASSWGGPRETQY
v_gene: TRBV7-2
len: 12

CDR3aa: ASSLATIGAKNIQY
v_gene: TRBV5-1
len: 14

CDR3aa: ASSLREGARTEAF
v_gene: TRBV7-8
len: 13

CDR3aa: ASSPAGTSYNEQF
v_gene: TRBV9
len: 13

CDR3aa: ASSLSTGSYEQF
v_gene: TRBV18
len: 12

CDR3aa: SAREGPGYNEQF
v_gene: TRBV20-1
len: 12

CDR3aa: ASSSQGFNNIQY
v_gene: TRBV5-1
len: 12

CDR3aa: AWSVLAAEGYGYT
v_gene: TRBV30
len: 13

CDR3aa: ATSVVGNQPQH
v_gene: TRBV24-1
len: 11

CDR3aa: ASRKTGTYGYT
v_gene: TRBV28
len: 11

CDR3aa: APTPRGSNYGYT
v_gene: TRBV6-1
len: 12

CDR3aa: ASSQRGVNEKLF
v_gene: TRBV4-2
len: 12

CDR3aa: ASSLPQSSPLH
v_gene: TRBV28
len: 11

CDR3aa: AWSVPWQKNTEAF
v_gene: TRBV30
len: 13

CDR3aa: ASSRGLAGRGTYEQY
v_gene: TRBV6-1
len: 15